The source of this T cell receptor (beta chain) is a study of T-cell reconstitution after alpha-beta-depleted transplantation in children. Germline V CDR1 and CDR2: SGHRS, YFSETQ. This CDR3 is built from 14 residues. V gave up 0 bases and J gave up 2 bases, with 7 bases separating them. This clonotype was detected ten times or more. A TCRbeta library incorporating unique molecular identifiers was prepared. TCRdb re-called the PCR reads with MiXCR, one entry per CDR3 protein. This table has about 640,000 distinct CDR3 sequences, roughly 17% appearing once. V and J are TRBV5-1 and TRBJ2-3, with D uncertain. The TCR sequence derives from a human donor who donated a stem cell graft to a child with acute myeloid leukemia. The specimen comprised PBMCs from the stem cell graft donor, sampled from the stem cell graft. The CDR3 here is CASSLGRLTDTQYF. DNA of the CDR3: TGCGCCAGCAGCTTGGGACGGCTCACAGATACGCAGTATTTT. The whole variable domain, filled in from reference TRBV5-1 and TRBJ2-3, reads KAGVTQTPRYLIKTRGQQVTLSCSPISGHRSVSWYQQTPGQGLQFLFEYFSETQRNKGNFPGRFSGRQFSNSRSEMNVSTLELGDSALYLCASSLGRLTDTQYFGPGTRLTVL.